This entry lists 18 T cell receptor beta chains sequenced from one sample in a study of T cell repertoires in cytomegalovirus infection. TCRdb re-analysed the reads in MiXCR, keeping a single row per CDR3 protein. This sample has some 440,000 distinct CDR3 sequences; approximately 31% occur once, and the top ten carry around 13%. Sample: PBMCs. The receptors were sampled from a human donor in good health (CMV status not recorded). Some clones in this sample may be carry-over from other donors' samples.

The genes are TRBV2 and TRBJ2-2; weak D call: TRBD1 (5 bases). The CDR3 consists of 14 residues. V was pared by 6 bases and J by 1 base, with 9 bases between. Germline V gene lookup returns CDR1 SNHLY and CDR2 FYNNEI. CDR3 sequence reads: CASRLDKNTGELFF. The CDR3 bases are TGTGCCAGCAGATTGGACAAGAACACCGGGGAGCTGTTTTTT.

This clonotype was detected only a few times. V usage is TRBV20-1 and J usage is TRBJ1-4; perhaps TRBD1 as D (5 bases). V was trimmed by 5 bases and J by 0 bases, leaving 7 bases between them. From germline, CDR1 is DFQATT and CDR2 SNEGSKA (reference sequence). The CDR3 has 13 amino acids. The CDR3 DNA reads TGCAGTGCTGACAGTCCAACTAATGAAAAACTGTTTTTT. This translates into CSADSPTNEKLFF.

The chain links TRBV20-1 to TRBJ1-5; D gene unclear. The CDR3 covers 18 residues. Deletions cut 0 bases from V and 1 base from J, with 19 bases between. In germline, CDR1 is DFQATT, CDR2 SNEGSKA (reference sequence). In DNA, the CDR3 is TGCAGTGCTAGAGATCGTTTTAGTCGGGCACAGAGCAATCAGCCCCAGCATTTT. Translating gives CSARDRFSRAQSNQPQHF.

The rearrangement links TRBV28 to TRBJ2-5, with D perhaps TRBD2 (5 bases). The CDR3 contains 14 residues. V was trimmed by 7 bases and J by 5 bases, leaving 17 bases between them. Germline lookup yields CDR1 MDHEN and CDR2 SYDVKM. The CDR3 region is CASTTRAPVETQYF. The CDR3 nucleotides are TGTGCCAGCACTACGAGGGCGCCTGTCGAGACCCAGTACTTC.

The rearrangement uses TRBV7-6 and TRBJ2-5; D perhaps matches TRBD2 (7 bases). Germline CDR1 reads SGHVS; CDR2 reads FNYEAQ. The CDR3 is 14 residues long. The V gene lost 5 bases and the J gene lost 5 bases, with 15 bases spanning the gap. Here the CDR3 DNA reads TGTGCCAGCAGCGGATCGGGGGGCCGGGAGACCCAGTACTTC. As protein: CASSGSGGRETQYF.

The sample holds one count of this clonotype. The J gene is TRBJ1-4, the V gene TRBV20-1; D gene unclear. With 3 bases removed from V and 8 bases from J, the gap between germline ends came to 13 bases. The germline V gene encodes CDR1 DFQATT and CDR2 SNEGSKA (reference sequence). The CDR3 extends over 13 amino acids. CDR3 residues: CSASWQVGEKLFF. For the CDR3, the DNA is TGCAGTGCTAGTTGGCAGGTGGGAGAAAAACTGTTTTTT.

This rearrangement joins TRBV20-1 to TRBJ2-3, with D uncertain. The germline V gene has CDR1 DFQATT and CDR2 SNEGSKA (reference sequence). The CDR3 runs to 13 residues. The V end lost 5 bases, the J end lost 0 bases, and 9 bases lay between the germline ends. The CDR3 loop reads CSARTDSTDTQYF. In DNA form, the CDR3 reads TGCAGTGCTCGGACCGATAGCACAGATACGCAGTATTTT.

The chain employs TRBV4-3 and TRBJ1-5, with D unresolved. Germline CDR1 and CDR2: LGHNA and YSLEER. The CDR3 is 13 residues long. V was clipped by 2 bases and J by 6 bases, with 8 bases between them. CDR3 sequence (DNA): TGCGCCAGCAGCCAACGCCCTTCTCAGCCCCAGCATTTT. Protein: CASSQRPSQPQHF.

This clonotype was seen just once. The rearrangement links TRBV14 to TRBJ2-3; no clear D gene. The V end was cut by 4 bases, the J end by 2 bases, with 10 bases between. The germline V gene encodes CDR1 SGHDN and CDR2 FVKESK. The CDR3 contains 14 residues. DNA of the CDR3: TGTGCCAGCAGCCCTAGGACCCTCACAGATACGCAGTATTTT. It translates to CASSPRTLTDTQYF.

In this sample, this clonotype turned up many times. The chain links TRBV7-2 to TRBJ2-1; a weak D match, TRBD2 (5 bases). V was pared by 5 bases and J by 8 bases, with 16 bases between. Germline loops: CDR1 SGHTA, CDR2 FQGNSA. The CDR3 length is 14 residues. The CDR3 spells CASSPMGSRDEQFF. CDR3 DNA: TGTGCCAGCAGCCCAATGGGGAGTAGGGATGAGCAGTTCTTC.

There are many counts of this clonotype. This sequence joins TRBV12-3 or TRBV12-4 and TRBJ1-4; the D is unclear. This CDR3 has 13 amino acids. Between the trimmed V and J ends, which lost 0 bases and 7 bases, there was a span of 6 bases. The CDR3 DNA reads as TGTGCCAGCAGTTTAGCGGGCACTGAAAAACTGTTTTTT. Translating gives CASSLAGTEKLFF.

The chain recombines TRBV28 with TRBJ1-1; no firm D call. CDR3 size: 13 residues. Germline V lookup: CDR1 MDHEN, CDR2 SYDVKM. Between the trimmed V and J ends, which lost 10 bases and 4 bases, there was a span of 16 bases. The CDR3 here is CATSQWGGTEAFF. CDR3 sequence (DNA): TGTGCCACCTCCCAATGGGGTGGCACTGAAGCTTTCTTT.

The chain is built from TRBV6-2 or TRBV6-3 and TRBJ2-5; tentatively, D is TRBD2 (6 bases). CDR3 size: 17 residues. The germline gives CDR1 MNHEY, CDR2 SVGEGT. Trimming stripped 6 bases from V and 1 base from J, with 21 bases between. The CDR3, as DNA: TGTGCCAGCAGCTTGAACCCGCGGGGCGGGTCCCAAGAGACCCAGTACTTC. Translating gives CASSLNPRGGSQETQYF.

The chain combines TRBV29-1 with TRBJ2-5, with 7 bases lining up with TRBD1. This CDR3 is built from 14 residues. CDR1 SQVTM and CDR2 ANQGSEA come from the germline V gene. The V and J ends lost 5 bases and 4 bases, in that order; junction bases with no gene match: 10. The CDR3, as DNA: TGCAGCGTTCTTCGACAGGGTTTTATAGAGACCCAGTACTTC. Translated: CSVLRQGFIETQYF.

A few counts support this clonotype. This chain connects TRBV5-6 to TRBJ1-2; D may be TRBD1 (5 bases). V lost 0 bases to trimming and J lost 0 bases, with 6 bases between them. Germline values: CDR1 SGHDT, CDR2 YYEEEE. The CDR3 runs to 14 residues. The CDR3 sequence: CASSLEQANYGYTF. CDR3 DNA: TGTGCCAGCAGCTTGGAACAGGCTAACTATGGCTACACCTTC.

This chain uses TRBV12-3 or TRBV12-4 with TRBJ2-5; D ambiguous. CDR3 length: 14 residues. The V gene lost 3 bases and the J gene lost 3 bases, with 11 bases spanning the gap. CDR3 protein: CASSFGRLEETQYF. CDR3 nucleotides: TGTGCCAGCAGTTTCGGAAGACTGGAAGAGACCCAGTACTTC.

V and J are TRBV4-2 and TRBJ1-2; D call uncertain. Germline lookup yields CDR1 LGHNA and CDR2 YNFKEQ. This CDR3 contains 15 residues. Trimming stripped 0 bases from V and 1 base from J, with 9 bases between. This CDR3 is CASSQDRRNNYGYTF. For the CDR3, the DNA is TGTGCCAGCAGCCAAGACCGTCGCAATAACTATGGCTACACCTTC.

V usage is TRBV7-2 and J usage is TRBJ2-7; 11 bases agree with TRBD2. This CDR3 is 15 amino acids long. The V segment lost 5 bases and the J segment 0 bases; nucleotides outside the gene matches: 3. The V gene's germline CDR1 is SGHTA and CDR2 FQGNSA. Written as DNA, the CDR3 is TGTGCCAGCAGCACTAGCGGGGGTAGCTCCTACGAGCAGTACTTC. The encoded protein is CASSTSGGSSYEQYF.